This T cell receptor beta chain originates from a study of blood T cell repertoires in COVID-19. Study information: From the United States, Italy and Spain came samples of acute and convalescent COVID-19.

All enrollees were about 18 to 89 years old and from approximately 24 US areas. Germline V gives CDR1 SGHVS, CDR2 FQNEAQ. The CDR3 runs to 15 residues. V was shortened by 3 bases and J by 0 bases, with 11 bases between the two germline ends. Original processing notes: Nucleated cell counts were estimated from reference gene primer amplification. Measured with immunoSEQ multiplex PCR; TCRdb has only the in-frame clones, and not every one. V and J calls plus clone size are reproduced from that table; the DNA served to infer D and trimming. The data contain about 470,000 clones, about nine tenths of them singletons.

This chain uses TRBV7-8 with TRBJ1-1; D is uncertain. Sequencing was carried out using PBMCs or T cells enriched from blood (not recorded which). This clonotype was obtained from a woman aged 18-29 years who had recovered from COVID-19. CDR3 in DNA: TGTGCCAGCAGCTTTCTTGGGAGCATGAACACTGAAGCTTTCTTT. This encodes CASSFLGSMNTEAFF.